The subject of this entry is one TCR beta chain. This sample stems from a study of T cell changes during pregnancy in multiple sclerosis. Using immunoSEQ multiplex PCR, the repertoire was profiled, and TCRdb retains in-frame clones only, with some absent. The sample contains about 92,000 clones, about 92% of which appear only once. There are 15 residues in the CDR3. CDR1 is SGDLS and CDR2 is YYNGEE in the germline V gene. V lost 2 bases and J lost 6; bases outside the gene matches: 5. The material sequenced was peripheral blood, taken in the first trimester of pregnancy. The chain links TRBV9 to TRBJ2-1; 10 nucleotides match TRBD2. The receptor's source is a female donor with multiple sclerosis, enrolled in a pregnancy study. The CDR3 coding sequence is TGTGCCAGCAGCGTTCGGACTAGCGGACGCAATGAGCAGTTCTTC. Residues: CASSVRTSGRNEQFF.